Detailed here is one T cell receptor beta chain. Trimming left V 2 bases short and J 2 bases short, with 16 bases between. CDR1 is MNHEY and CDR2 is SVGAGI in the germline V gene. CDR3 length equals 16 residues. The authors ran the assay at deep level. Produced via immunoSEQ multiplex PCR; TCRdb's table is partial and in-frame only. The data show approximately 100,000 clones, just over 65% seen once. This record belongs to a study of shared clonotypes between healthy human individuals. About the research overall: The people who gave samples were two women and a few men aged 18 to 49. Each donor's CD8 memory used one plate, CD8 naive two, each CD4 subset three.

The genes are TRBV6-5 and TRBJ2-7, with D perhaps matching TRBD1 (7 bases). The sample consisted of memory CD8+ T cells sorted from blood. Subset of the sample: CD45RO+ cells pooled with CCR7-negative TemRA cells. This sequence was found in a woman in her twenties or thirties in good health. CDR3: CASSYRRGPFAYEQYF. DNA for the CDR3: TGTGCCAGCAGTTACAGGAGGGGGCCATTTGCCTACGAGCAGTACTTC.